This entry lists 14 T cell receptor beta chains sequenced from one sample in a study of Graves' ophthalmopathy and Graves' hyperthyroidism. RNA transcripts were the template, and TCR beta CDR3 regions were amplified from them. The first round was an RT-PCR with HTBI primers, and the second round was a multiplex PCR. One entry per CDR3 protein results from TCRdb running MiXCR on the multiplex PCR reads. Among around 1,000,000 distinct CDR3 sequences listed, about 40% were seen once. Sequencing input: peripheral blood or thyroid tissue (not recorded which). All receptors come from an adult man with Graves' hyperthyroidism.

The rearrangement joins TRBV7-9 to TRBJ2-5; D is undetermined. V was shortened by 6 bases and J by 1 base, with 15 bases between the two germline ends. CDR1 and CDR2 from the germline V gene are SEHNR and FQNEAQ (reference sequence). CDR3 length equals 15 residues. The CDR3 nucleotides are TGTGCCAGCAGTCCACCACGGCGAACCCAAGAGACCCAGTACTTC. Translating it yields CASSPPRRTQETQYF.

The genes are TRBV15 and TRBJ1-6, with a weak D call TRBD1 (6 bases). The CDR3 is 16 residues long. V was clipped by 5 bases and J by 7 bases, with 18 bases between them. Germline CDR1 is LNHNV and CDR2 is YYDKDF (reference sequence). The CDR3 sequence: CATSEGVKGGNSPLHF. The CDR3 coding sequence is TGTGCCACCAGCGAGGGGGTGAAGGGAGGGAATTCACCCCTCCACTTT.

This clonotype was observed many times. V and J are TRBV9 and TRBJ2-7, with 11 positions matching TRBD2. The CDR3 length is 15 residues. Germline V gene lookup returns CDR1 SGDLS and CDR2 YYNGEE. The V segment lost 2 bases and the J segment 6 bases; nucleotides outside the gene matches: 7. The CDR3 region is CASSVIAGGPSEQYF. The CDR3 DNA follows: TGTGCCAGCAGCGTTATAGCGGGAGGGCCTAGCGAGCAGTACTTC.

This clonotype was picked up many times. V is TRBV19 and J is TRBJ1-3; D uncertain. The length of the CDR3 is 12 residues. Germline assignment: CDR1 LNHDA and CDR2 SQIVND (reference sequence). Trimming removed 7 bases at V and 4 bases at J, with 8 bases between. Here the CDR3 reads CASMALGNTIYF. The CDR3 coding sequence is TGTGCCAGTATGGCTTTGGGAAACACCATATATTTT. Supplemented by reference TRBV19 and TRBJ1-3, the full variable domain reads DGGITQSPKYLFRKEGQNVTLSCEQNLNHDAMYWYRQDPGQGLRLIYYSQIVNDFQKGDIAEGYSVSREKKESFPLTVTSAQKNPTAFYLCASMALGNTIYFGEGSWLTVV.

This clonotype was detected ten times or more. J is TRBJ1-6 and V is TRBV9, with D possibly matching TRBD1 (6 bases). The CDR3 runs 16 residues. In germline, CDR1 is SGDLS, CDR2 YYNGEE. Trimming left V 1 base short and J 9 bases short, with 17 bases between. CDR3 residues: CASSVNPQGTSSPLHF. Written as DNA, the CDR3 is TGTGCCAGCAGCGTAAATCCCCAGGGGACGAGTTCACCCCTCCACTTT. Complete variable domain (other parts from reference TRBV9 and TRBJ1-6): DSGVTQTPKHLITATGQRVTLRCSPRSGDLSVYWYQQSLDQGLQFLIQYYNGEERAKGNILERFSAQQFPDLHSELNLSSLELGDSALYFCASSVNPQGTSSPLHFGNGTRLTVT.

About this clonotype itself: A read error may explain this, as a much larger clone is one base away. The chain links TRBV7-2 to TRBJ2-7; D gene ambiguous. CDR3 length: 14 amino acids. Germline CDR1 SGHTA, CDR2 FQGNSA. CDR3 residues: CASSLAFQAYGQYF. In DNA form, the CDR3 reads TGTGCCAGCAGCTTAGCGTTTCAGGCCTACGGGCAGTACTTC.

J is TRBJ1-5 and V is TRBV9; D gene ambiguous. The CDR3 contains 15 residues. From germline, CDR1 is SGDLS and CDR2 YYNGEE. The V end lost 0 bases, the J end lost 5 bases, and 12 bases lay between the germline ends. The CDR3 sequence: CASSVGAGSDQPQHF. CDR3 DNA sequence: TGTGCCAGCAGCGTAGGCGCGGGTTCCGATCAGCCCCAGCATTTT.

The chain has TRBV25-1 and TRBJ1-1; D is unclear. The CDR3 covers 14 residues. V was clipped by 3 bases and J by 3 bases, with 11 bases between them. The germline gives CDR1 MGHDK, CDR2 SYGVNS. The CDR3 bases are TGTGCCAGCAGTGATTCGGATCAAGACACTGAAGCTTTCTTT. It specifies CASSDSDQDTEAFF.

Regarding this clonotype: Lacking the conserved final phenylalanine or tryptophan, this CDR3 likely reflects a read error. The limits of the CDR3 on the DNA are not certain, so only TCRdb's listed CDR3 is given. The chain has TRBV10-3 and TRBJ2-6; TRBD1 is the table's D call, not checked against the DNA. The germline V gene encodes CDR1 ENHRY and CDR2 SYGVKD. Including both end residues, the CDR3 is 10 amino acids long. The CDR3 spells CAIAGAPLNT.

This clonotype was seen many times. J is TRBJ2-5 and V is TRBV4-2; a possible D gene is TRBD1 (6 bases). Germline V gene lookup returns CDR1 LGHNA and CDR2 YNFKEQ. Trimming took 5 bases from V and 5 from J, leaving 21 bases between them. The CDR3 has 16 residues. CDR3 DNA sequence: TGTGCCAGCAGCTTTGGCCGGGACATGACGGTGGAGACCCAGTACTTC. It codes for CASSFGRDMTVETQYF.

This clonotype came up many times. The genes are TRBV25-1 and TRBJ1-2, with 9 bases fitting TRBD1. Germline CDR1 MGHDK, CDR2 SYGVNS. Trimming cost V 3 bases and J 8 bases; bases outside gene matches: 7. CDR3 size: 14 residues. The CDR3 spells CASSDPGTGSGYTF. CDR3 DNA: TGTGCCAGCAGTGATCCCGGGACAGGGAGCGGCTACACCTTC.

J is TRBJ2-7 and V is TRBV12-3 or TRBV12-4; TRBD2 matches 11 bases. The length of the CDR3 is 16 residues. The J segment lost 2 bases and the V segment lost 6 bases, leaving 9 bases of the junction unmatched. CDR3 DNA sequence: TGTGCCAGCAGGCCCATAGCGGGAGGGCGGCCCTACGAGCAGTACTTC. It encodes CASRPIAGGRPYEQYF.

This clonotype was seen more than once but under ten times. The chain joins TRBV6-2 or TRBV6-3 to TRBJ1-2; 8 bases map to TRBD1. V was clipped by 0 bases and J by 4 bases; unmatched bases: 4. From germline, CDR1 is MNHEY and CDR2 SVGEGT. The CDR3 has 15 residues. In DNA form, the CDR3 reads TGTGCCAGCAGTTACTCGATGGACAGGGTCTATGGCTACACCTTC. Translated, it gives CASSYSMDRVYGYTF.

This chain uses TRBV7-9 with TRBJ2-5; TRBD1 or TRBD2 may be the D gene (5 bases each). V was clipped by 6 bases and J by 2 bases, with 16 bases between them. The V gene's germline CDR1 is SEHNR and CDR2 FQNEAQ (reference sequence). This CDR3 contains 15 residues. CDR3 sequence reads: CASSHSRDEQETQYF. CDR3 DNA: TGTGCCAGCAGTCATTCACGGGACGAGCAAGAGACCCAGTACTTC.